This TCR beta chain came from a study of T cells in Graves' hyperthyroidism and ophthalmopathy. Whole-study findings and limits: The blood repertoire included most of the expanded thyroid clonotypes above 0.001.

For the diagnoses, clinical symptoms, serum thyroxine and TRAb, thyroid ultrasound and orbital computed tomography were used. Amplified regions were TCR beta CDR3 sequences from RNA transcripts. The HTBI primer set served for first-round RT-PCR of the TCR CDR3. TCRdb reprocessed the multiplex PCR reads with MiXCR, giving one entry per CDR3 protein. This table has some 440,000 distinct CDR3 sequences, approximately 15% appearing once. CDR1 and CDR2 (germline): SGHAT, FQNNGV. Trimming took 5 bases from V and 1 from J, leaving 14 bases between them. The CDR3 totals 15 residues. This clonotype was detected ten times or more. Its antigen remains unknown.

Sequencing was carried out using blood. This clonotype originated in a woman aged 18-29 years with Graves' hyperthyroidism. The chain links TRBV11-2 to TRBJ1-2; weak D call: TRBD1 (6 bases). The DNA of the CDR3 is TGTGCCAGCAGCCCCTTGGGGGGCCGTAACTATGGCTACACCTTC. Its translation: CASSPLGGRNYGYTF.